This T cell receptor (beta chain) comes out of a study of identical twins. Findings of the study overall: Because invariant MAIT and iNKT cells could be present, zero-insertion analyses could be partly confounded. Conclusions leaned on cross-sectional statistical analysis and did not track the same donors over time.

From germline, CDR1 is SGHTA and CDR2 FQGTGA. V was shortened by 1 base and J by 0 bases, with 9 bases between the two germline ends. CDR3 length: 16 amino acids. TCRdb recomputed calls from the 5' RACE reads with MiXCR, one row per CDR3 protein. The repertoire holds under 900,000 distinct CDR3 sequences, about 12% seen once, with around 1.5% in the top ten. As to this clonotype: What it binds is not known.

The same sample was also studied in work on yellow fever vaccine responses in identical twins.

What was sequenced was PBMCs. The receptor's source is a woman aged 18 to 35 in good health. The gene calls are TRBV7-3 and TRBJ2-2, with D possibly TRBD2 on 6 matching bases. The CDR3 bases are TGTGCCAGCAGCTTAAACGGGGGTACGAACACCGGGGAGCTGTTTTTT. Translating it yields CASSLNGGTNTGELFF.